The T cell receptor beta chain under discussion was sequenced for a study of cytomegalovirus exposure and HLA in healthy donors. General study points: Later analysis demonstrated an association between a missense DCLRE1C variant and TCR beta V- and J-gene trimming.

The PCR made use of 60 Vbeta and 13 Jbeta primers. Produced via immunoSEQ multiplex PCR; TCRdb's table is partial and in-frame only. Of some 170,000 clones in the sample, about 77% were seen once. The sample holds one count of this clone. Its cognate antigen is unknown. Germline V gives CDR1 SEHNR, CDR2 FQNEAQ (reference sequence). V lost 3 bases and J 2 bases, leaving 13 bases between the germline ends. This CDR3 contains 15 residues. The clonotype comes from a female donor in good health and CMV-seronegative. The sample was PBMCs. The rearrangement uses TRBV7-9 and TRBJ2-5, with a possible D match to TRBD1 (7 bases). CDR3 sequence reads: CASSFTTGRQETQYF. The CDR3 bases are TGTGCCAGCAGCTTCACGACAGGGAGGCAAGAGACCCAGTACTTC.